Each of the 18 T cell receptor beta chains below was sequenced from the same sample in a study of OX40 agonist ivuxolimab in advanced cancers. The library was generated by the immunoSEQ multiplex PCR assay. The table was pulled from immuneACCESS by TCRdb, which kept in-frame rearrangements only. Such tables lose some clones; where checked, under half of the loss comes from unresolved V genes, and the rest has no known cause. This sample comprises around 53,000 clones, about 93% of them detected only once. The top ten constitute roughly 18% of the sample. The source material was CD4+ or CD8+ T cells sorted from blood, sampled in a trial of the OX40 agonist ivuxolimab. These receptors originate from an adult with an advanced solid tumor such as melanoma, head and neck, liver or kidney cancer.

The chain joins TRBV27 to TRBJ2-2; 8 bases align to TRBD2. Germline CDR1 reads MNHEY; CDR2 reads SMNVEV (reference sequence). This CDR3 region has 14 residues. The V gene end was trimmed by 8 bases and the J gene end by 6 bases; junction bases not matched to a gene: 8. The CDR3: CASAHAGGAGELFF. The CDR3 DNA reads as TGTGCCAGCGCCCACGCGGGGGGAGCCGGGGAGCTGTTTTTT.

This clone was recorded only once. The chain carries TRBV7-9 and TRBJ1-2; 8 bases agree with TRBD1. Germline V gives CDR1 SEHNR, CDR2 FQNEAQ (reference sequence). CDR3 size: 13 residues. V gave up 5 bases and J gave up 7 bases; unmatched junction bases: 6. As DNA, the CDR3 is TGTGCCAGCAGCATGGACAGGGACGGTGGCTACACCTTC. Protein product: CASSMDRDGGYTF.

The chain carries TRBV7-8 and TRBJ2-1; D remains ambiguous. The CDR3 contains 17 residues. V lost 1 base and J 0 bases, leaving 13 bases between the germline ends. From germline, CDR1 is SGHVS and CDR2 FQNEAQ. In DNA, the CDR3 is TGTGCCAGCAGCTTAGTCGGGTACGCTACCTCCTACAATGAGCAGTTCTTC. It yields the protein CASSLVGYATSYNEQFF.

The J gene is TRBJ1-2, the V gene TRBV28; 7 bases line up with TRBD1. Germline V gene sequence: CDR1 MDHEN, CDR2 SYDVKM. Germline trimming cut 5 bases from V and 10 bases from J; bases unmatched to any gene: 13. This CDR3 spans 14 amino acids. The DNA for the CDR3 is TGTGCCAGCAGTCCCAACCGACAGGGTAGGGTCTACACCTTC. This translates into CASSPNRQGRVYTF.

The CDR3 region is CASSSLNEQFF. As DNA, the CDR3 is TGCGCCAGCAGCTCCCTCAATGAGCAGTTCTTC. The genes are TRBV4-1 and TRBJ2-1; D unclear. V lost 5 bases, J lost 6 bases, and 5 bases lay in between. Germline V gene data show CDR1 as MGHRA and CDR2 as YSYEKL. The CDR3 has 11 amino acids.

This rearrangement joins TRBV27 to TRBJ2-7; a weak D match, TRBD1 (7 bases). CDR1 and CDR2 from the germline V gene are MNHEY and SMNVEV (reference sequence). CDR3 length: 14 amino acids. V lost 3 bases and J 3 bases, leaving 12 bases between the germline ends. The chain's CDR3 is CASSFGQGGYEQYF. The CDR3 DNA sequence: TGTGCCAGCAGTTTCGGCCAGGGGGGCTACGAGCAGTACTTC.

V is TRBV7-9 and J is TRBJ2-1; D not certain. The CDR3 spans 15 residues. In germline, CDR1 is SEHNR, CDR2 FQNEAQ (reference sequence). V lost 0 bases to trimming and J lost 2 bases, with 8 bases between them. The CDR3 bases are TGTGCCAGCAGCTTAGCAGCGACTCCCTACAATGAGCAGTTCTTC. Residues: CASSLAATPYNEQFF.

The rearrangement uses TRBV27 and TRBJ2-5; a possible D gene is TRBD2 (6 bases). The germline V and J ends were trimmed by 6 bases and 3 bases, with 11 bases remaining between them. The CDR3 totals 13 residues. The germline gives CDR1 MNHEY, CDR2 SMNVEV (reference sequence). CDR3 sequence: CASSGGRKETQYF. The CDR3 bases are TGTGCCAGCAGCGGGGGTAGAAAAGAGACCCAGTACTTC.

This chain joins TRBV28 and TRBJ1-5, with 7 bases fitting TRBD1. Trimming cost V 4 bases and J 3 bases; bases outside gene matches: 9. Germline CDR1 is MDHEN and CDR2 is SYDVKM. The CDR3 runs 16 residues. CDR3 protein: CASSSPDRHHNQPQHF. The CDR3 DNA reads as TGTGCCAGCAGTTCCCCGGACAGGCACCACAATCAGCCCCAGCATTTT.

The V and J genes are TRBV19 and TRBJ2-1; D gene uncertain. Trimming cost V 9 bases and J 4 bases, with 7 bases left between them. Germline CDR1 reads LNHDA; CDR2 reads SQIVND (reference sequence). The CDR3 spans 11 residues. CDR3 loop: CASTRYNEQFF. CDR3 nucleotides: TGTGCCAGCACCAGGTACAATGAGCAGTTCTTC.

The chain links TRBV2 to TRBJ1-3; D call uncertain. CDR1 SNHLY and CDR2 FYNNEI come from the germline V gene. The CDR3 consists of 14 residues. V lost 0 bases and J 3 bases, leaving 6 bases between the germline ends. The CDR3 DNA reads TGTGCCAGCAGTGAAGCGGGCCTTGGAAACACCATATATTTT. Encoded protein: CASSEAGLGNTIYF.

The CDR3 is CASSQRSQPQHF. CDR3 nucleotides: TGCGCCAGCAGTCAGCGGAGTCAGCCCCAGCATTTT. The chain links TRBV23-1 to TRBJ1-5, with D hard to call. TRBV23-1 is recorded as an ORF, its role being uncertain. The V and J ends lost 3 bases and 6 bases respectively, with 6 bases between them. There are 12 residues in the CDR3.

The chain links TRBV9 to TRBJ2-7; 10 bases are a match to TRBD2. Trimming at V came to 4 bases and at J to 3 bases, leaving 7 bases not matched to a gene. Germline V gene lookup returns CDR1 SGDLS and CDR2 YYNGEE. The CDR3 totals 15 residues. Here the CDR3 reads CASSTGLADNYEQYF. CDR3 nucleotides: TGTGCCAGCAGCACAGGACTAGCGGACAACTACGAGCAGTACTTC.

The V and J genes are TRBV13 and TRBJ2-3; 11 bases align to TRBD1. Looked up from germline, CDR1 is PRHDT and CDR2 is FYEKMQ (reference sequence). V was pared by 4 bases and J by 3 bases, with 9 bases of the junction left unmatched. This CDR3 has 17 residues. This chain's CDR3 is CASSYSRGQGGTDTQYF. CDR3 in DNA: TGTGCCAGCAGCTACTCAAGGGGACAGGGGGGGACAGATACGCAGTATTTT.

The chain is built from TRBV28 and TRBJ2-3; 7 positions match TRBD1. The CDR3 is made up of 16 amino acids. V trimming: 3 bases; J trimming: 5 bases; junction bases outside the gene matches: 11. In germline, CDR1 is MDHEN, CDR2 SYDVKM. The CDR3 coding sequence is TGTGCCAGCAGTTTCCCCCGGGACAGAGGCGGAGATACGCAGTATTTT. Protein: CASSFPRDRGGDTQYF.

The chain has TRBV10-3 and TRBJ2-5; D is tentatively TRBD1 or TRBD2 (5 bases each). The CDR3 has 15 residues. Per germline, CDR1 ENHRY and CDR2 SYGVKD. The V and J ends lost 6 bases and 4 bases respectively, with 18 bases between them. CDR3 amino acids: CAIRRFGAVSETQYF. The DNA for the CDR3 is TGTGCCATCAGACGGTTCGGGGCAGTATCAGAGACCCAGTACTTC.

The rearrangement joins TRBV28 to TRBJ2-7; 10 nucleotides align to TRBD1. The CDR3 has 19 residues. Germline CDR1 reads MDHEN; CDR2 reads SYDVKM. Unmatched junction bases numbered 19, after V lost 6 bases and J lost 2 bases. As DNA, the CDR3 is TGTGCCAGCAGCCACCTCTTGGGACAGGGGCATGGTACGGCCTACGAGCAGTACTTC. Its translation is CASSHLLGQGHGTAYEQYF.

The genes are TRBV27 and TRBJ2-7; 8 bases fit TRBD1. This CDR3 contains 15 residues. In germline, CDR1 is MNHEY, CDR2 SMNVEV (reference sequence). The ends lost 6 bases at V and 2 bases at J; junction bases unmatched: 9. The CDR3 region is CASRPSGTGPYEQYF. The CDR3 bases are TGTGCCAGCAGACCTTCCGGGACAGGACCCTACGAGCAGTACTTC.